Included here is one TCR beta chain sequence, with context. This sample is drawn from a study of blood T cell repertoires in COVID-19. Study-wide context: Samples representing acute and convalescent COVID-19 were sourced from the United States, Italy and Spain.

The CDR3 is 15 amino acids. Germline V CDR1 and CDR2: MDHEN, SYDVKM. Trimming at V came to 1 base and at J to 4 bases, leaving 6 bases not matched to a gene. Original analysis: Reference gene primer amplification yielded estimated nucleated cell counts. Measured with immunoSEQ multiplex PCR; TCRdb has only the in-frame clones, and not every one. V, J and clone size reflect that table, while D and trimming were determined from the DNA. The sample has tens of thousands of clones, around nine tenths seen once. The chain couples TRBV28 to TRBJ1-2; 7 bases align to TRBD1. The origin of this receptor is a woman older than 75 with acute or convalescent COVID-19. The sample was peripheral blood. CDR3 protein: CASSLLGAGGYGYTF. The CDR3 DNA follows: TGTGCCAGCAGTTTATTAGGGGCAGGGGGCTATGGCTACACCTTC.